These 21 T cell receptor beta chains originate from one sample sequenced in a study of blood T cell repertoires in COVID-19. Sequencing was performed with immunoSEQ multiplex PCR; in TCRdb, only in-frame clones are kept and a portion is missing. The sample includes about 220,000 clones, approximately 86% of them seen just once. Material: PBMCs or T cells enriched from blood (not recorded which). Receptors were obtained from a woman aged 45 to 65 with acute COVID-19.

This clone was found once. The chain employs TRBV14 and TRBJ1-1, with 7 bases matching TRBD1. CDR3 size: 14 residues. Trimming at V came to 5 bases and at J to 7 bases, leaving 10 bases not matched to a gene. Per germline, CDR1 SGHDN and CDR2 FVKESK. CDR3 in DNA: TGTGCCAGCAGCGGAGGACAGGTTAGTGGTGAAGCTTTCTTT. Residues: CASSGGQVSGEAFF.

The chain is built from TRBV4-2 and TRBJ2-7; D not certain. The CDR3 runs to 15 residues. Trimming removed 0 bases from V and 1 base from J, with 10 bases in between. The germline gives CDR1 LGHNA, CDR2 YNFKEQ. The CDR3 DNA follows: TGTGCCAGCAGCCAAGATCCCCCCCTTTCCTACGAGCAGTACTTC. Translating it yields CASSQDPPLSYEQYF.

The V and J genes are TRBV28 and TRBJ1-2; D ambiguous. The CDR3 runs to 14 residues. Per the germline V gene, CDR1 is MDHEN and CDR2 is SYDVKM. V gave up 4 bases and J gave up 12 bases, with 21 bases separating them. The CDR3 nucleotides read TGTGCCAGCAGTTCCCCCGGGGAGGAGACCCTGGACACCTTC. Translation gives CASSSPGEETLDTF.

V and J are TRBV5-6 and TRBJ1-2; 8 positions agree with TRBD1. Germline V gives CDR1 SGHDT, CDR2 YYEEEE. The CDR3 spans 19 residues. The ends lost 4 bases at V and 4 bases at J; junction bases unmatched: 21. The CDR3 sequence is CASSGYISGGDKIGYGYTF. CDR3 bases: TGTGCCAGCAGCGGCTACATCTCAGGGGGCGATAAAATTGGCTATGGCTACACCTTC.

This chain links TRBV18 with TRBJ2-3, with D maybe TRBD2 (6 bases). This CDR3 spans 16 amino acids. The germline V gene has CDR1 KGHSH and CDR2 LQKENI. V was pared by 6 bases and J by 4 bases, with 20 bases between. The chain's CDR3 is CASSPSTSLVSDTQYF. CDR3 coding DNA: TGTGCCAGCTCCCCCTCGACTAGTTTAGTCTCAGATACGCAGTATTTT.

The chain employs TRBV27 and TRBJ2-3; D is perhaps TRBD2 (7 bases). Per germline, CDR1 MNHEY and CDR2 SMNVEV (reference sequence). The CDR3 contains 14 residues. Trimming removed 7 bases at V and 0 bases at J, with 11 bases between. CDR3 region: CASTRGASTDTQYF. DNA of the CDR3: TGTGCCAGCACACGGGGGGCTAGCACAGATACGCAGTATTTT.

V and J are TRBV5-1 and TRBJ2-1; 7 positions agree with TRBD2. Germline CDR1 SGHRS, CDR2 YFSETQ. There are 16 residues in the CDR3. V lost 2 bases to trimming and J lost 1 base; unmatched junction nucleotides: 6. The chain's CDR3 is CASSFGTGRSYNEQFF. The CDR3 nucleotides read TGCGCCAGCAGCTTTGGTACCGGGAGGTCCTACAATGAGCAGTTCTTC.

This sequence joins TRBV30 and TRBJ2-5; the match to TRBD1 covers 8 bases. V lost 2 bases and J lost 4; bases outside the gene matches: 3. CDR3 size: 13 residues. Germline V CDR1 and CDR2: GTSNPN, SVGIG (reference sequence). In DNA form, the CDR3 reads TGTGCCTGGAGTTGGACAGGGAGAGAGACCCAGTACTTC. Translation gives CAWSWTGRETQYF.

This chain links TRBV18 with TRBJ2-7, with 9 nucleotides matching TRBD2. The length of the CDR3 is 18 residues. The V gene's germline CDR1 is KGHSH and CDR2 LQKENI. With 4 bases clipped from V and 1 base from J, the junction kept 14 bases outside the gene matches. The CDR3 DNA reads TGTGCCAGCTCACTGACTTCCCTTGGAGCGGGAGGTTCCTACGAGCAGTACTTC. The encoded protein is CASSLTSLGAGGSYEQYF.

The chain carries TRBV12-3 or TRBV12-4 and TRBJ1-1; TRBD1 agrees at 10 bases. V shed 4 bases, J shed 13 bases, and the junction held 6 bases outside the gene matches. There are 12 residues in the CDR3. The CDR3 DNA reads TGTGCCAGCAGTTCGGACAGGGGGGGAGGTTTCTTT. It is translated as CASSSDRGGGFF.

This chain links TRBV11-2 with TRBJ2-7; the D gene is possibly TRBD1 (5 bases). Germline loops: CDR1 SGHAT, CDR2 FQNNGV. The CDR3 totals 12 residues. The V gene lost 5 bases and the J gene lost 6 bases, with 11 bases spanning the gap. The CDR3 reads CASSLGHIEQYF. CDR3 in DNA: TGTGCCAGCAGCCTTGGACATATCGAGCAGTACTTC.

The V and J genes are TRBV18 and TRBJ2-2, with 12 bases aligning to TRBD2. Germline CDR1 KGHSH, CDR2 LQKENI. Trimming at V came to 0 bases and at J to 4 bases, leaving 3 bases not matched to a gene. The CDR3 consists of 17 residues. CDR3 amino acids: CASSPPAGLAGTGELFF. The CDR3 region has the DNA TGTGCCAGCTCACCACCAGCGGGACTAGCGGGCACCGGGGAGCTGTTTTTT.

The chain carries TRBV5-1 and TRBJ2-6; D gene uncertain. There are 15 residues in the CDR3. Per germline, CDR1 SGHRS and CDR2 YFSETQ. The V end was cut by 2 bases, the J end by 1 base, with 7 bases between. CDR3 sequence (DNA): TGCGCCAGCAGCTTTGTGTCATCTGGGGCCAACGTCCTGACTTTC. It specifies CASSFVSSGANVLTF.

The CDR3 reads CAITEGAAHYGYTF. The CDR3 DNA is TGTGCCATCACCGAAGGGGCGGCTCACTATGGCTACACCTTC. The genes are TRBV10-3 and TRBJ1-2; perhaps TRBD1 as D (5 bases). The CDR3 loop spans 14 amino acids. Germline V gives CDR1 ENHRY, CDR2 SYGVKD. Trimming pared 7 bases from V and 3 bases from J, leaving 15 bases between.

CDR3 amino acids: CASSSLRGGRFYEQYF. CDR3 coding DNA: TGTGCCAGCAGCTCACTAAGGGGCGGGAGATTCTACGAGCAGTACTTC. This chain uses TRBV7-9 with TRBJ2-7; 7 nucleotides match TRBD2. The V gene's germline CDR1 is SEHNR and CDR2 FQNEAQ (reference sequence). This CDR3 is 16 amino acids long. V was pared by 4 bases and J by 3 bases, with 12 bases of the junction left unmatched.

This chain uses TRBV24-1 with TRBJ2-4; D is uncertain. V lost 2 bases and J lost 0, with 13 bases in between. The CDR3 consists of 17 residues. Germline lookup yields CDR1 KGHDR and CDR2 SFDVKD. This CDR3 is CATSDSEAGPAKNIQYF. In nucleotides, the CDR3 is TGTGCCACCAGTGATTCTGAAGCAGGTCCAGCCAAAAACATTCAGTACTTC.

The chain joins TRBV6-6 to TRBJ2-1, with TRBD1 as a possible D gene (6 bases). The germline CDR1 and CDR2 sequences are MNHNY and SVGAGI (reference sequence). Trimming removed 5 bases from V and 7 bases from J, with 21 bases in between. CDR3 length equals 16 residues. CDR3 coding DNA: TGTGCCAGCAGTCTTGTTGGGACCAGGGGTAAGAATGAGCAGTTCTTC. This translates into CASSLVGTRGKNEQFF.

The chain uses TRBV27 and TRBJ2-5; maybe TRBD1 (6 bases). The CDR3 contains 14 residues. V was trimmed by 3 bases and J by 4 bases, leaving 12 bases between them. Germline V CDR1 and CDR2: MNHEY, SMNVEV (reference sequence). This CDR3 is CASSLGARVETQYF. Here the CDR3 DNA reads TGTGCCAGCAGTTTGGGGGCCAGGGTAGAGACCCAGTACTTC.

This chain joins TRBV6-5 and TRBJ2-7, with 12 bases lining up with TRBD2. The CDR3 consists of 15 residues. CDR1 MNHEY and CDR2 SVGAGI come from the germline V gene. The V gene end was trimmed by 4 bases and the J gene end by 4 bases; junction bases not matched to a gene: 5. Here the CDR3 reads CASSSRTSGKYEQYF. The DNA of the CDR3 is TGTGCCAGCAGTTCTAGGACTAGCGGGAAATACGAGCAGTACTTC.

There are a few counts of this clone. The rearrangement joins TRBV7-9 to TRBJ2-1; possibly TRBD2 for D (5 bases). The CDR3 spans 13 residues. Germline V gene lookup returns CDR1 SEHNR and CDR2 FQNEAQ (reference sequence). Trimming cost V 6 bases and J 3 bases, with 9 bases left between them. In DNA form, the CDR3 reads TGTGCCAGCAGTAACGGGAACTACAATGAGCAGTTCTTC. Its protein is CASSNGNYNEQFF.

This rearrangement joins TRBV6-5 to TRBJ2-3, with TRBD2 matching 9 bases. CDR1 is MNHEY, CDR2 SVGAGI, per germline. The junction had 4 bases not matched to a gene; V was cut back by 6 bases and J by 6 bases. CDR3 length equals 13 residues. The CDR3 nucleotides read TGTGCCAGCAGGTATAGCGGGAGTGATACGCAGTATTTT. Translation: CASRYSGSDTQYF.